The table lists the clone carrying this TCR beta chain with many counts. Its antigen is undetermined. The treatment denotes: oral pan-JAK inhibitor, 5-10 mg twice daily. The data are from a study of CD8+ T cells in alopecia areata. Study context: Among treated patients, severity was scored by affected scalp area percentage.

Extracted RNA was reverse transcribed into cDNA, the sequencing template. Sequencing was performed with immunoSEQ multiplex PCR; in TCRdb, only in-frame clones are kept and a portion is missing. The data contain 200,000 or so clones, around two fifths of them singletons. Study results and caveats: More clonal than normal scalp was lesional scalp, particularly alopecia totalis/universalis.

Germline CDR1 and CDR2: SGHRS and YFSETQ. CDR3 length equals 16 residues. V was shortened by 0 bases and J by 6 bases, with 16 bases between the two germline ends. The chain joins TRBV5-1 to TRBJ2-1, with D perhaps TRBD1 (6 bases). This sequence was found in a human donor with alopecia areata. Sequenced here: CD4+ T cells sorted from blood, sampled at approximately week 30, from a patient treated with tofacitinib. CDR3: CASSLATGKGGNEQFF. Written as DNA, the CDR3 is TGCGCCAGCAGCTTGGCTACAGGGAAGGGTGGCAATGAGCAGTTCTTC.